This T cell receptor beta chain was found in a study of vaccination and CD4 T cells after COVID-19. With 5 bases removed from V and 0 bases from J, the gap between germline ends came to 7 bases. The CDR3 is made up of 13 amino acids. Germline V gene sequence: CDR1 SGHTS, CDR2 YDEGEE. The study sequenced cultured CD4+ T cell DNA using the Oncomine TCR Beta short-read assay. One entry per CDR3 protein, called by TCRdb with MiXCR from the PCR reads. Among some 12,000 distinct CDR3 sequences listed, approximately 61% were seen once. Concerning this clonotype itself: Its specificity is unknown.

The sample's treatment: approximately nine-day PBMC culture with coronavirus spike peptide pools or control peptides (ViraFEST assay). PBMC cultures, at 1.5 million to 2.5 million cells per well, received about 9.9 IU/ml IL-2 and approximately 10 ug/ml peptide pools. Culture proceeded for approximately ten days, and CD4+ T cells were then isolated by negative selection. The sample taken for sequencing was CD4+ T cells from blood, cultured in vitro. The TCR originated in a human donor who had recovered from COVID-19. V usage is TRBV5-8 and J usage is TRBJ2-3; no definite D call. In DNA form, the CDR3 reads TGTGCCAGCAGGCCTCTTAGCACAGATACGCAGTATTTT. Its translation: CASRPLSTDTQYF.